This T cell receptor (beta chain) originates from a study of CD8 T cells in ankylosing spondylitis. Study outcomes and limitations: Prior work had noted some motif variants in reactive arthritis blood and synovial fluid. Characteristic of ankylosing spondylitis blood, it appeared, was a TCR beta motif comprising about 8 highly homologous variants. Significant enrichment of disease-linked clones was reported in matched ankylosing spondylitis synovial fluid. CD8+ disease-linked clones were present at relatively low frequencies in blood.

Concerning this clonotype: Its specificity is unknown.

This CDR3 is 15 amino acids long. Germline-derived CDR1 and CDR2 are MNHEY and SVGAGI. The germline V and J ends were trimmed by 2 bases and 0 bases, with 9 bases remaining between them. Quantitative molecular-barcoded 5'-RACE generated the TCR beta libraries. MiXCR, applied by TCRdb to the 5' RACE reads, yields one record per CDR3 protein. The sample records under 850,000 distinct CDR3 sequences, around a fifth being singletons. The source of this sequence is a male donor with ankylosing spondylitis. The chain has TRBV6-5 and TRBJ2-3, with no clear D. Sample: blood, either unsorted or a sorted T cell fraction (not recorded which). The CDR3 protein is CASSYGGFSTDTQYF. For the CDR3, the DNA is TGTGCCAGCAGTTACGGCGGCTTTAGCACAGATACGCAGTATTTT.